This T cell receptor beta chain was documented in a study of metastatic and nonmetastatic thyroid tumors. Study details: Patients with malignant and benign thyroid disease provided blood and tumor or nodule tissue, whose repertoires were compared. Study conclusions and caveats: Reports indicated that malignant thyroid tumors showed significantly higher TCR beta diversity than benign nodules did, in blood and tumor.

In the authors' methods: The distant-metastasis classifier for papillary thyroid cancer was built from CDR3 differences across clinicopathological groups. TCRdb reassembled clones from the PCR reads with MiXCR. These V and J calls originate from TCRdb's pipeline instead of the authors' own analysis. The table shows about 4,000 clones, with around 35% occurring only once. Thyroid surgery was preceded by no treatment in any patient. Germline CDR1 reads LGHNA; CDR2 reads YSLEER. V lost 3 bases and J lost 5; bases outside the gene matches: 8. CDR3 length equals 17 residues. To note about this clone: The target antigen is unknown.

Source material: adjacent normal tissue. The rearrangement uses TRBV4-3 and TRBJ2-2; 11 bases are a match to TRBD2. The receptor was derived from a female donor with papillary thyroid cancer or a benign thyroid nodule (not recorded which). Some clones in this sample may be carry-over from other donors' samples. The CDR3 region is CASSQLLAGVSTGELFF. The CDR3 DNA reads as TGCGCCAGCAGCCAGCTACTAGCGGGAGTATCTACCGGGGAGCTGTTTTTT.